These T cell receptor beta chains were read from a single sample in a study of cytomegalovirus exposure and HLA in healthy donors. The protocol was immunoSEQ multiplex PCR, while the TCRdb copy is restricted to in-frame clones and leaves out a portion. The sample carries some 140,000 clones, about 70% recorded once. Sequenced: PBMCs. These receptors came from a man in his late teens or twenties in good health and CMV-seronegative. CDR3s include the opening cysteine and the closing phenylalanine or tryptophan. A D gene is named only where the DNA matches it firmly. Clone size is not always given. Where it is, it says once, few, many or a class for expanded clones.

J | D | size | V | CDR3 | DNA
TRBJ1-2 | . | . | TRBV2 | CASSPAGSSYGYTF | TGTGCCAGCAGCCCCGCGGGCAGTTCCTATGGCTACACCTTC
TRBJ1-4 | TRBD1 | once | TRBV10-3 | CAISERGTGNEKLFF | TGTGCCATCAGTGAAAGAGGGACAGGGAATGAAAAACTGTTTTTT
TRBJ2-7 | . | . | TRBV4-2 | CASSQGGIYEQYF | TGTGCCAGCAGCCAAGGGGGCATCTACGAGCAGTACTTC
TRBJ1-2 | . | . | TRBV7-9 | CASSLGEVGGYTF | TGTGCCAGCAGCTTAGGGGAGGTTGGTGGCTACACCTTC
TRBJ1-5 | . | . | TRBV6-1 | CASSEALDGGPPQHF | TGTGCCAGCAGTGAAGCCTTGGACGGGGGTCCGCCCCAGCATTTT
TRBJ1-1 | . | . | TRBV5-1 | CASSYRENTEAFF | TGCGCCAGCAGCTACAGGGAGAACACTGAAGCTTTCTTT
TRBJ1-6 | . | few | TRBV7-9 | CASSWPARLIHNSPLHF | TGTGCCAGCAGCTGGCCAGCAAGACTGATACATAATTCACCCCTCCACTTT
TRBJ2-5 | . | . | TRBV5-1 | CASSLAGTLKAGETQYF | TGCGCCAGCAGCTTGGCCGGGACACTCAAAGCCGGGGAGACCCAGTACTTC
TRBJ2-3 | TRBD2 | few | TRBV7-2 | CASSLGSGGGTDTQYF | TGTGCCAGCAGCTTGGGTAGCGGGGGGGGCACAGATACGCAGTATTTT
TRBJ2-4 | . | . | TRBV15 | CATSRDYGGLHIQYF | TGTGCCACCAGCAGAGATTACGGGGGGCTACACATTCAGTACTTC
TRBJ1-2 | TRBD1 | . | TRBV29-1 | CSAERGQGGNGYTF | TGCAGCGCTGAAAGGGGACAGGGAGGGAACGGCTACACCTTC
TRBJ2-3 | TRBD1 | . | TRBV7-9 | CSSSLLGGRGTDTQYF | TGTTCCAGCAGCTTATTAGGGGGCAGGGGCACAGATACGCAGTATTTT
TRBJ1-1 | TRBD1 | . | TRBV5-5 | CASTVAGTGFYNTEAFF | TGTGCCAGCACTGTCGCCGGGACAGGGTTCTATAACACTGAAGCTTTCTTT
TRBJ1-5 | TRBD1 | . | TRBV6-5 | CASRGGQGDQPQHF | TGTGCCAGCAGGGGGGGACAGGGGGATCAGCCCCAGCATTTT
TRBJ1-1 | . | few | TRBV2 | CASSVGWGGTEAFF | TGTGCCAGCAGTGTGGGCTGGGGGGGCACTGAAGCTTTCTTT
TRBJ1-6 | . | . | TRBV7-6 | CASSLVAGGSNSPLHF | TGTGCCAGCAGCTTAGTGGCGGGGGGCTCTAATTCACCCCTCCACTTT
TRBJ2-6 | . | few | TRBV19 | CASSQGILSGANVLTF | TGTGCCAGTAGTCAGGGGATACTTTCTGGGGCCAACGTCCTGACTTTC
TRBJ1-1 | . | . | TRBV5-1 | CASIKTGDTEAFF | TGCGCCAGCATCAAAACGGGGGACACTGAAGCTTTCTTT
TRBJ2-5 | TRBD1 | . | TRBV27 | CASSPGRTGGGLETQYF | TGTGCCAGCAGCCCTGGTCGGACAGGGGGCGGGTTAGAGACCCAGTACTTC
TRBJ1-1 | TRBD1 | . | TRBV7-9 | CASSIGQGSTEAFF | TGTGCCAGCAGCATTGGACAGGGGAGCACTGAAGCTTTCTTT
TRBJ2-3 | . | . | TRBV5-7 | CASSLNLRQGKVADTQYF | TGTGCCAGCAGCTTAAACCTCCGGCAGGGGAAGGTTGCAGATACGCAGTATTTT
TRBJ1-6 | . | . | TRBV7-2 | CASSLYFIFTPLHF | TGTGCCAGCAGCCTCTACTTCATCTTTACACCCCTCCACTTT
TRBJ2-3 | . | . | TRBV5-6 | CASSPRSGDTQYF | TGTGCCAGCAGCCCCCGATCGGGGGATACGCAGTATTTT
TRBJ2-5 | TRBD2 | few | TRBV19 | CASSNVLAGQETQYF | TGTGCCAGTAGTAACGTACTAGCGGGCCAAGAGACCCAGTACTTC
TRBJ1-6 | TRBD1 | . | TRBV7-9 | CASSFGDRETLHF | TGTGCCAGCAGCTTCGGAGACAGGGAGACCCTCCACTTT
TRBJ2-3 | . | . | TRBV19 | CASSIGQGFTDTQYF | TGTGCCAGTAGTATAGGGCAGGGGTTCACAGATACGCAGTATTTT
TRBJ1-4 | . | . | TRBV5-1 | CASSFMGQGSTNEKLFF | TGCGCCAGCAGCTTTATGGGGCAGGGGTCAACTAATGAAAAACTGTTTTTT
TRBJ1-2 | . | . | TRBV5-1 | CASSFPTAGGYTF | TGCGCCAGCAGCTTCCCTACAGCCGGTGGCTACACCTTC
TRBJ2-3 | . | . | TRBV6-5 | CASSRSGVYTDTQYF | TGTGCCAGCAGTCGTAGCGGAGTGTACACAGATACGCAGTATTTT
TRBJ1-3 | . | . | TRBV19 | CASRPRGRGGNTIYF | TGTGCCAGTAGGCCCAGGGGTCGAGGAGGAAACACCATATATTTT
TRBJ1-2 | TRBD1 | once | TRBV28 | CASSLDRVLTYGYTF | TGTGCCAGCAGTCTGGACAGGGTGCTTACCTATGGCTACACCTTC
TRBJ1-4 | . | . | TRBV2 | CASSTRASNEKLFF | TGTGCCAGCAGTACGAGGGCTTCAAATGAAAAACTGTTTTTT
TRBJ1-1 | TRBD1 | few | TRBV7-6 | CASTSQEGQGVTEAFF | TGTGCCAGCACCTCCCAGGAGGGACAGGGTGTCACTGAAGCTTTCTTT
TRBJ1-1 | . | . | TRBV2 | CASSDGGQTEAFF | TGTGCCAGCAGTGACGGCGGGCAGACTGAAGCTTTCTTT
TRBJ2-3 | TRBD2 | . | TRBV6-6 | CASSYSGLAGSDTQYF | TGTGCCAGCAGCTACTCGGGACTAGCGGGTTCAGATACGCAGTATTTT
TRBJ1-1 | . | . | TRBV30 | CAWSPQGIGFGNTEAFF | TGTGCCTGGAGCCCTCAGGGCATAGGGTTTGGGAACACTGAAGCTTTCTTT
TRBJ1-5 | . | . | TRBV6-5 | CASSRGNQPQHF | TGTGCCAGCAGCAGGGGCAATCAGCCCCAGCATTTT
TRBJ2-7 | . | few | TRBV27 | CASSPTGYYEQYF | TGTGCCAGCAGTCCGACAGGTTACTACGAGCAGTACTTC
TRBJ2-7 | TRBD1 | . | TRBV6-5 | CASSKTRDREGEQYF | TGTGCCAGCAGTAAGACCCGGGACAGGGAGGGCGAGCAGTACTTC
TRBJ2-1 | TRBD2 | few | TRBV2 | CASSEALLSGGNNEQFF | TGTGCCAGCAGTGAAGCGCTTCTGAGCGGGGGTAACAATGAGCAGTTCTTC
TRBJ1-5 | . | . | TRBV6-5 | CASRPGRPGQPQHF | TGTGCCAGCAGACCTGGACGGCCGGGACAGCCCCAGCATTTT
TRBJ1-1 | . | few | TRBV19 | CASSMYSGNTEAFF | TGTGCCAGTAGTATGTACAGTGGGAACACTGAAGCTTTCTTT
TRBJ2-7 | TRBD2 | . | TRBV6-6 | CASRLTSRYEQYF | TGTGCCAGCAGACTGACTAGCCGCTACGAGCAGTACTTC
TRBJ1-2 | . | . | TRBV27 | CASRNNGQLYGYTF | TGTGCCAGCAGAAACAATGGACAGCTCTATGGCTACACCTTC
TRBJ1-2 | TRBD1 | once | TRBV5-1 | CASSTSGTGDGYIF | TGCGCCAGCAGCACCTCCGGGACAGGGGACGGCTACATCTTC
TRBJ2-1 | . | . | TRBV30 | CAWSVRPGNNEQFF | TGTGCCTGGAGCGTCCGGCCAGGGAACAATGAGCAGTTCTTC
TRBJ1-3 | . | . | TRBV6-1 | CASRLGRATGNTIYF | TGTGCCAGCAGGCTAGGCAGGGCTACTGGAAACACCATATATTTT
TRBJ2-1 | TRBD2 | . | TRBV7-9 | CASSSLGGAEAYNEQFF | TGTGCCAGCAGCTCCCTCGGGGGGGCAGAGGCCTACAATGAGCAGTTCTTC
TRBJ1-2 | . | few | TRBV27 | CASSFTTGPNYGYTF | TGTGCCAGCAGTTTCACAACAGGGCCAAACTATGGCTACACCTTC
TRBJ1-2 | . | . | TRBV14 | CASSQVRGANYGYTF | TGTGCCAGCAGCCAAGTAAGAGGTGCTAACTATGGCTACACCTTC
TRBJ2-5 | TRBD2 | few | TRBV29-1 | CSVGGLAGGQPETQYF | TGCAGCGTTGGCGGACTAGCGGGGGGGCAGCCAGAGACCCAGTACTTC
TRBJ2-5 | . | . | TRBV7-8 | CASSLFSTEEETQYF | TGTGCCAGCAGCTTATTTTCCACGGAGGAAGAGACCCAGTACTTC
TRBJ1-2 | TRBD1 | . | TRBV6-4 | CASRVGTGSGGYTF | TGTGCCAGCAGGGTTGGGACAGGGTCTGGCGGCTACACCTTC
TRBJ2-7 | . | . | TRBV9 | CASSLGASETYEQYF | TGTGCCAGCAGCCTAGGGGCTAGCGAGACCTACGAGCAGTACTTC